These 12 T cell receptor beta chains were all obtained from the same sample, sequenced in a study of blood T cells in healthy people across ages. The second PCR ran 7 to 11 cycles with a sample-barcoded 5' primer and J-beta primers. Via MiXCR, TCRdb re-called the 5' RACE reads, giving one row per CDR3 protein. The data show roughly 1,800,000 distinct CDR3 sequences, with 49% seen just once and 2.1% held by the top ten. Input material: blood. The source of these receptors is a woman in her forties in good health.

This chain connects TRBV3-1 to TRBJ2-4; a possible D gene is TRBD1 (6 bases). The CDR3 sequence is 13 residues long. Trimming stripped 4 bases from V and 6 bases from J, with 10 bases between. CDR1 is LGHDT and CDR2 is YNNKEL in the germline V gene (reference sequence). CDR3 loop: CASSRTTGNIQYF. CDR3 DNA: TGTGCCAGCAGCCGGACGACAGGAAACATTCAGTACTTC.

The chain uses TRBV4-3 and TRBJ2-4; TRBD1 is a possible D gene (6 bases). The assigned J gene may be wrong: the sequence end matches TRBJ2-7 better. CDR1 is LGHNA, CDR2 YSLEER, per germline. This CDR3 is built from 15 residues. In nucleotides, the CDR3 is TGCGCCAGCAGCCAACTGGCCACAGGGCCCTACGAGCAGTACTTC. Translating gives CASSQLATGPYEQYF.

This rearrangement joins TRBV4-3 to TRBJ1-5; unclear D gene. Per germline, CDR1 LGHNA and CDR2 YSLEER. The CDR3 length is 14 residues. Trimming removed 0 bases from V and 6 bases from J, with 9 bases in between. Written as DNA, the CDR3 is TGCGCCAGCAGCCAAGATCTCGAGGTTCAGCCCCAGCATTTT. It is translated as CASSQDLEVQPQHF.

The rearrangement uses TRBV7-9 and TRBJ2-3; 10 bases fit TRBD2. The CDR3 length is 15 residues. The germline gives CDR1 SEHNR, CDR2 FQNEAQ (reference sequence). V shed 5 bases and J 7 bases; nucleotides not matched to a gene: 9. The CDR3 sequence is CASSLQAGGQNTQYF. In nucleotides, the CDR3 is TGTGCCAGCAGCCTCCAAGCGGGGGGGCAAAATACGCAGTATTTT.

This clonotype was observed a handful of times. V usage is TRBV5-1 and J usage is TRBJ2-5; D may correspond to TRBD1 or TRBD2 (5 bases each). There are 15 residues in the CDR3. Germline V gene sequence: CDR1 SGHRS, CDR2 YFSETQ. V dropped 4 bases and J dropped 4 bases, with 17 bases sitting between them. CDR3 coding DNA: TGCGCCAGCAGCCGGAGTGCTAGTGGGGGAGAGACCCAGTACTTC. Translation: CASSRSASGGETQYF.

This clonotype was counted between two and nine times. The chain joins TRBV7-2 to TRBJ1-2; 10 bases are shared with TRBD1. Germline values: CDR1 SGHTA, CDR2 FQGNSA. CDR3 size: 15 residues. The ends lost 3 bases at V and 6 bases at J; junction bases unmatched: 7. The CDR3 reads CASSFKTGGVDGYTF. Here the CDR3 DNA reads TGTGCCAGCAGCTTCAAGACAGGGGGCGTCGATGGCTACACCTTC.

The chain recombines TRBV10-3 with TRBJ2-3; 7 nucleotides agree with TRBD2. The CDR3 runs to 15 residues. After removal of 6 bases from V and 1 base from J, the junction contained 7 bases not matched to a gene. Germline V CDR1 and CDR2: ENHRY, SYGVKD. CDR3 sequence (DNA): TGTGCCATCAGGGGGGGGACGGACCGCACAGATACGCAGTATTTT. This translates into CAIRGGTDRTDTQYF.

This clonotype was picked up a small number of times. This CDR3 reads CASSFLASYEQYF. In DNA, the CDR3 is TGTGCCAGCAGCTTCCTGGCCTCCTACGAGCAGTACTTC. J is TRBJ2-7 and V is TRBV7-2; D remains unclear. CDR3 length: 13 amino acids. V was shortened by 3 bases and J by 0 bases, with 6 bases between the two germline ends. Germline CDR1 is SGHTA and CDR2 is FQGNSA. The complete variable domain, with remaining parts taken from reference TRBV7-2 and TRBJ2-7, reads GAGVSQSPSNKVTEKGKDVELRCDPISGHTALYWYRQSLGQGLEFLIYFQGNSAPDKSGLPSDRFSAERTGGSVSTLTIQRTQQEDSAVYLCASSFLASYEQYFGPGTRLTVT.

CDR3 in DNA: TGTGCCAGCAGTTACCCTGGCCGGGGCGGATTTAACTACGAGCAGTACTTC. Protein: CASSYPGRGGFNYEQYF. This chain connects TRBV6-5 to TRBJ2-4; D tentatively reads TRBD1 or TRBD2 (5 bases each). Matching the DNA end better, TRBJ2-7 makes the J call doubtful. The CDR3 length is 17 residues. The germline V gene encodes CDR1 MNHEY and CDR2 SVGAGI.

This sequence joins TRBV20-1 and TRBJ2-3; TRBD1 might be the D (5 bases). Trimming shortened V by 6 bases and J by 7 bases, and 17 bases separated the two germline ends. This CDR3 comprises 13 residues. Germline V lookup: CDR1 DFQATT, CDR2 SNEGSKA (reference sequence). The CDR3 spells CSAFPRDTNTQYF. In DNA form, the CDR3 reads TGCAGTGCCTTTCCCAGGGATACGAATACGCAGTATTTT.

The DNA of the CDR3 is TGTGCCAGCAGCACAGGGGTTTACAATGAGCAGTACTTC. It yields the protein CASSTGVYNEQYF. This chain links TRBV7-2 with TRBJ2-5; 7 bases agree with TRBD1. The CDR3 has 13 residues. V trimming: 5 bases; J trimming: 11 bases; junction bases outside the gene matches: 11. Germline CDR1 reads SGHTA; CDR2 reads FQGNSA.

In this sample, this clonotype turned up a few times. The genes are TRBV27 and TRBJ2-3, with D uncertain. The CDR3 extends over 16 amino acids. Germline-derived CDR1 and CDR2 are MNHEY and SMNVEV (reference sequence). V was pared by 0 bases and J by 0 bases, with 10 bases between. CDR3 coding DNA: TGTGCCAGCAGTTTATCGAGGTCCCCTAGCACAGATACGCAGTATTTT. It yields the protein CASSLSRSPSTDTQYF.